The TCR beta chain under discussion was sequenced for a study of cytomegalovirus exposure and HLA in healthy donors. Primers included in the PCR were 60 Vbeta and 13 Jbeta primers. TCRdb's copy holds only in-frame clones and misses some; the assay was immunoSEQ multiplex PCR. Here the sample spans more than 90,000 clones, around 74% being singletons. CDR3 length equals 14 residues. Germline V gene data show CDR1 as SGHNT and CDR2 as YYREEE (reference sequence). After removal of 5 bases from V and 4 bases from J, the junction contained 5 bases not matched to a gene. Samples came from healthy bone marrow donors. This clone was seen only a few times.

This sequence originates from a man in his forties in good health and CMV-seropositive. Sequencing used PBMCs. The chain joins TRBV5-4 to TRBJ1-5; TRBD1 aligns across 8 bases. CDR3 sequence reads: CASSLQGGNQPQHF. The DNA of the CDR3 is TGTGCCAGCAGTTTACAGGGGGGAAATCAGCCCCAGCATTTT.